This passage covers 23 T cell receptor beta chains from one sample sequenced in a study of T cell repertoires in ileal Crohn's disease. Clones were sequenced by immunoSEQ multiplex PCR, and TCRdb holds only the in-frame ones, with some missing. The sample consists of approximately 3,500 clones, roughly 82% of them appearing once. The specimen sequenced was ileal tissue. These receptors were collected from an adult with Crohn's disease.

V gene TRBV19 combines with J gene TRBJ1-1; 7 positions agree with TRBD1. V trimming: 3 bases; J trimming: 3 bases; junction bases outside the gene matches: 7. This CDR3 has 15 residues. The germline V gene encodes CDR1 LNHDA and CDR2 SQIVND (reference sequence). DNA for the CDR3: TGTGCCAGTAGTATTTCAGACAGGGATGACACTGAAGCTTTCTTT. Its translation is CASSISDRDDTEAFF.

The chain is built from TRBV5-5 and TRBJ2-3, with 9 bases that match TRBD2. The CDR3 is made up of 16 amino acids. J lost 5 bases, V lost 0 bases, and 7 bases had no gene match. The V gene's germline CDR1 is SGHKS and CDR2 YYEKEE (reference sequence). CDR3 DNA: TGTGCCAGCAGCTTGGTGGCTAGCGGGACGAAAGATACGCAGTATTTT. Its translation: CASSLVASGTKDTQYF. Combining the CDR3 with reference TRBV5-5 and TRBJ2-3 gives the whole variable domain DAGVTQSPTHLIKTRGQQVTLRCSPISGHKSVSWYQQVLGQGPQFIFQYYEKEERGRGNFPDRFSARQFPNYSSELNVNALLLGDSALYLCASSLVASGTKDTQYFGPGTRLTVL.

This clone is a singleton in its sample. This chain joins TRBV27 and TRBJ1-2; 8 bases are a match to TRBD1. V lost 3 bases to trimming and J lost 4 bases; unmatched junction nucleotides: 7. The CDR3 runs 15 residues. The germline CDR1 and CDR2 sequences are MNHEY and SMNVEV (reference sequence). The CDR3 DNA reads as TGTGCCAGCAGTTTGGCCCCCACAGGGGGCTATGGCTACACCTTC. Translation gives CASSLAPTGGYGYTF.

The chain recombines TRBV7-9 with TRBJ1-1; 9 nucleotides match TRBD1. The junction had 2 bases not matched to a gene; V was cut back by 4 bases and J by 2 bases. Germline CDR1 reads SEHNR; CDR2 reads FQNEAQ (reference sequence). The CDR3 sequence is 14 residues long. The CDR3 DNA is TGTGCCAGCAGCTCGGGACAGGGAAACACTGAAGCTTTCTTT. It specifies CASSSGQGNTEAFF.

The rearrangement links TRBV6-6 to TRBJ1-6; D is undetermined. The CDR3 totals 15 residues. The V end lost 2 bases, the J end lost 5 bases, and 10 bases lay between the germline ends. Germline CDR1 is MNHNY and CDR2 is SVGAGI (reference sequence). CDR3 loop: CASSYEGQDNSPLHF. CDR3 DNA sequence: TGTGCCAGCAGTTACGAGGGCCAGGATAATTCACCCCTCCACTTT.

The rearrangement links TRBV5-1 to TRBJ1-5; 8 nucleotides agree with TRBD1. With 0 bases clipped from V and 4 bases from J, the junction kept 3 bases outside the gene matches. Germline CDR1 is SGHRS and CDR2 is YFSETQ. The CDR3 sequence is 15 residues long. The CDR3 DNA follows: TGCGCCAGCAGCTTGGATGGACAGGGAAATCAGCCCCAGCATTTT. This translates into CASSLDGQGNQPQHF.

This CDR3 reads CASSIELAAYNEQFF. As DNA, the CDR3 is TGTGCCAGTAGTATCGAACTAGCGGCTTACAATGAGCAGTTCTTC. This sequence joins TRBV19 and TRBJ2-1; TRBD2 matches at 8 bases. The CDR3 length is 15 residues. Trimming took 3 bases from V and 4 from J; bases not matched to a gene: 5. Germline values: CDR1 LNHDA, CDR2 SQIVND (reference sequence). The full variable domain, its missing parts supplied by reference TRBV19 and TRBJ2-1, is DGGITQSPKYLFRKEGQNVTLSCEQNLNHDAMYWYRQDPGQGLRLIYYSQIVNDFQKGDIAEGYSVSREKKESFPLTVTSAQKNPTAFYLCASSIELAAYNEQFFGPGTRLTVL.

The rearrangement uses TRBV6-5 and TRBJ1-2, with 12 positions matching TRBD1. Per germline, CDR1 MNHEY and CDR2 SVGAGI. J gave up 7 bases and V 7 bases, and 10 bases lay outside the gene matches. This CDR3 contains 15 residues. The CDR3 loop is CASTSGTGGSLGYTF. The CDR3 DNA sequence: TGTGCCAGCACCTCTGGGACAGGGGGCTCTCTTGGCTACACCTTC.

This clone has a single count. V and J are TRBV18 and TRBJ1-5; TRBD1 is a possible D gene (5 bases). Per germline, CDR1 KGHSH and CDR2 LQKENI. The CDR3 is made up of 14 amino acids. Trimming took 3 bases from V and 7 from J, leaving 13 bases between them. In DNA form, the CDR3 reads TGTGCCAGCTCACCTAGCGGGGCTCGACAGCCCCAGCATTTT. It is translated as CASSPSGARQPQHF.

The chain employs TRBV18 and TRBJ1-2; 7 nucleotides align to TRBD1. Germline V gene data show CDR1 as KGHSH and CDR2 as LQKENI. The V gene end was trimmed by 6 bases and the J gene end by 6 bases; junction bases not matched to a gene: 7. The CDR3 is 13 amino acids. The CDR3 sequence is CASSPDRADGYTF. The CDR3 DNA follows: TGTGCCAGCTCTCCAGACAGGGCCGATGGCTACACCTTC.

This clone was recorded once. The V gene is TRBV12-2, the J gene TRBJ1-2; no check of the table's D call, TRBD1, against the DNA was made. TRBV12-2 is given as a pseudogene. This CDR3 is 16 amino acids long. CDR3 region: CARLPRAGVCFYGYTF. The CDR3 DNA reads TGTGCAAGGCTGCCGAGGGCAGGGGTTTGTTTTTATGGCTACACCTTC.

This clone came up once. The chain couples TRBV5-1 to TRBJ2-7, with 14 bases fitting TRBD2. V shed 4 bases and J 5 bases; nucleotides not matched to a gene: 5. Germline lookup yields CDR1 SGHRS and CDR2 YFSETQ. The CDR3 is 15 amino acids. The CDR3 coding sequence is TGCGCCAGCAGCCCGGGACTAGCGGGAGTTCACGAGCAGTACGTC. Translating gives CASSPGLAGVHEQYV.

This chain connects TRBV27 to TRBJ1-1; weak D call: TRBD1 (6 bases). CDR1 and CDR2 from the germline V gene are MNHEY and SMNVEV (reference sequence). The length of the CDR3 is 12 residues. The ends were cut back, 5 bases at V and 8 bases at J, with 12 bases in the middle. CDR3: CASSLMTGEAFF. The CDR3 bases are TGTGCCAGCAGTCTCATGACAGGCGAAGCTTTCTTT.

The chain employs TRBV29-1 and TRBJ2-2; D unclear. The germline V gene has CDR1 SQVTM and CDR2 ANQGSEA. The CDR3 spans 14 residues. Trimming cost V 2 bases and J 3 bases, with 10 bases left between them. The CDR3 spells CSVENSQYTGELFF. The CDR3 DNA is TGCAGCGTTGAAAATTCACAGTACACCGGGGAGCTGTTTTTT.

The V and J genes are TRBV2 and TRBJ2-5; 8 positions match TRBD1. V lost 5 bases, J lost 2 bases, and 1 base stayed unmatched. The CDR3 is 13 residues long. CDR1 SNHLY and CDR2 FYNNEI come from the germline V gene. Written as DNA, the CDR3 is TGTGCCAGCAGTCGGGACAGGCAAGAGACCCAGTACTTC. Translated: CASSRDRQETQYF.

This clone was observed a handful of times. The J gene is TRBJ2-5, the V gene TRBV28; TRBD2 matches 8 bases. The length of the CDR3 is 13 residues. CDR1 and CDR2 from the germline V gene are MDHEN and SYDVKM. V shed 7 bases and J 4 bases; nucleotides not matched to a gene: 5. CDR3 sequence: CASTKAGVETQYF. The CDR3 DNA reads as TGTGCCAGCACCAAAGCGGGGGTAGAGACCCAGTACTTC.

The chain links TRBV27 to TRBJ2-7; D possibly corresponds to TRBD2 (7 bases). There are 14 residues in the CDR3. The germline V gene has CDR1 MNHEY and CDR2 SMNVEV (reference sequence). V dropped 7 bases and J dropped 7 bases, with 20 bases sitting between them. CDR3 nucleotides: TGTGCCAGCACCCAACTCGGGGGGCCGGGAGAGCAGTACTTC. Amino acid sequence: CASTQLGGPGEQYF.

The J gene is TRBJ2-1, the V gene TRBV27; D ambiguous. V gave up 2 bases and J gave up 3 bases, with 5 bases separating them. The germline gives CDR1 MNHEY, CDR2 SMNVEV (reference sequence). The CDR3 spans 13 residues. The CDR3 reads CASSLHNYNEQFF. For the CDR3, the DNA is TGTGCCAGCAGTTTACACAACTACAATGAGCAGTTCTTC.

This clone was found once. CDR3 sequence reads: CASSRASGGAGEQFF. The CDR3 region has the DNA TGTGCCAGCAGTCGGGCTAGCGGGGGGGCAGGGGAGCAGTTCTTC. V gene TRBV9 combines with J gene TRBJ2-1, with 12 bases fitting TRBD2. The V segment lost 5 bases and the J segment 10 bases; nucleotides outside the gene matches: 10. The germline V gene encodes CDR1 SGDLS and CDR2 YYNGEE. This CDR3 comprises 15 residues.

The CDR3 here is CASSVPGTGGEDYGYTF. The CDR3 nucleotides read TGTGCCAGCAGCGTCCCCGGGACAGGGGGCGAGGACTATGGCTACACCTTC. This chain uses TRBV9 with TRBJ1-2; TRBD1 matches at 12 bases. V dropped 2 bases and J dropped 3; count of bases not matched to a gene: 8. This CDR3 spans 17 amino acids. Germline V gene sequence: CDR1 SGDLS, CDR2 YYNGEE.

The genes are TRBV4-3 and TRBJ2-2; TRBD1 might be the D (6 bases). The CDR3 length is 15 residues. V gave up 3 bases and J gave up 8 bases, with 16 bases separating them. Germline-derived CDR1 and CDR2 are LGHNA and YSLEER. Written as DNA, the CDR3 is TGCGCCAGCAGCCAGGGTGACAGGTCCGGAGGGGAGCTGTTTTTT. Protein: CASSQGDRSGGELFF.

This chain uses TRBV5-6 with TRBJ2-7, with 13 bases aligning to TRBD2. CDR3 length equals 19 residues. After removal of 4 bases from V and 0 bases from J, the junction contained 13 bases not matched to a gene. Germline assignment: CDR1 SGHDT and CDR2 YYEEEE. Here the CDR3 reads CASSRGLAGVGVRSYEQYF. The CDR3 DNA reads as TGTGCCAGCAGCCGAGGACTAGCGGGGGTCGGCGTTCGCTCCTACGAGCAGTACTTC.

V and J are TRBV28 and TRBJ1-2; TRBD1 matches at 10 bases. Germline V CDR1 and CDR2: MDHEN, SYDVKM. V was clipped by 2 bases and J by 5 bases; unmatched bases: 11. The CDR3 is made up of 17 amino acids. CDR3 nucleotide sequence: TGTGCCAGCAGTTTAAGGGCGGTGACGGACAGGGGGTATGGCTACACCTTC. The encoded protein is CASSLRAVTDRGYGYTF.